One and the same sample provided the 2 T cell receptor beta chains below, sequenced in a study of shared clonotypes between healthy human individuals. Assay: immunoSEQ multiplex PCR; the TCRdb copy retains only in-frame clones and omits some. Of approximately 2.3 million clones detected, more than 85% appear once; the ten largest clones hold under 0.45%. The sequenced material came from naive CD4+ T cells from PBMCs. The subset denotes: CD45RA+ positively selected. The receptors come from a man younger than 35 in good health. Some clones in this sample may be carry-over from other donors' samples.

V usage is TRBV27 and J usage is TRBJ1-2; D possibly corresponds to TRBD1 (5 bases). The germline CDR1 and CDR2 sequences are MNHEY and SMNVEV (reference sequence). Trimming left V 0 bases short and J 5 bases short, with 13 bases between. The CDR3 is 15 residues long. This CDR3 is CASSLSGGGFYGYTF. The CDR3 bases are TGTGCCAGCAGTTTATCGGGGGGTGGTTTTTATGGCTACACCTTC.

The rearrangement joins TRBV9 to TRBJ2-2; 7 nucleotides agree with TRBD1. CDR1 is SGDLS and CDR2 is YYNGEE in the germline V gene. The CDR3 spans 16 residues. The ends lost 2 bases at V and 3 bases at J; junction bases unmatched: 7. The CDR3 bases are TGTGCCAGCAGCGTGAAAGGGGGCGGTGACACCGGGGAGCTGTTTTTT. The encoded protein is CASSVKGGGDTGELFF.